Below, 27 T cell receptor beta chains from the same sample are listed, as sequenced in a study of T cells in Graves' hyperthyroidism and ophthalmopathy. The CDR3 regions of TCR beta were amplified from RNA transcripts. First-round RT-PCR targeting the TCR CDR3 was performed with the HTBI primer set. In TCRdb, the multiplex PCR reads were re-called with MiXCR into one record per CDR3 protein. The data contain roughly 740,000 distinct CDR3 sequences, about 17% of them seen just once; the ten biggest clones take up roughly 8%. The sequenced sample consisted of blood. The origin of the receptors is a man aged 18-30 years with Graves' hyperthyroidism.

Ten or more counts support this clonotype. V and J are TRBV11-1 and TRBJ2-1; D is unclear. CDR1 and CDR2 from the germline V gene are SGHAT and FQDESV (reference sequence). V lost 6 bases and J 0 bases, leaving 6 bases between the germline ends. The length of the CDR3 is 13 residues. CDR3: CASRRASYNEQFF. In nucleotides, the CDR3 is TGTGCCAGCAGACGGGCCTCCTACAATGAGCAGTTCTTC.

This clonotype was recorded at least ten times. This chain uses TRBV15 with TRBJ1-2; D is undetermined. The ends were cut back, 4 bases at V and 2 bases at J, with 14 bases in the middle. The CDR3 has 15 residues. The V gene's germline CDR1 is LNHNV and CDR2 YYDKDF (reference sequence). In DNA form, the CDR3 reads TGTGCCACCAGCATTAGCGGGTCGCTCAACTATGGCTACACCTTC. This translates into CATSISGSLNYGYTF.

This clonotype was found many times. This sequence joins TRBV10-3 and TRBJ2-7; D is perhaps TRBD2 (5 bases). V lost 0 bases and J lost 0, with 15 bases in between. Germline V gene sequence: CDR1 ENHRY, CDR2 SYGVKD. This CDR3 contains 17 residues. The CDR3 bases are TGTGCCATCAGTGAGTCGACGCGGGCCTCGAGCTCCTACGAGCAGTACTTC. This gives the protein CAISESTRASSSYEQYF.

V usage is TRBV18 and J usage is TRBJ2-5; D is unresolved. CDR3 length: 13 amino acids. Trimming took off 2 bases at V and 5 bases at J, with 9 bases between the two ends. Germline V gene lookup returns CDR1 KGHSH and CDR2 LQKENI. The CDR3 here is CASSPAYGETQYF. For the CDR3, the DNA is TGTGCCAGCTCACCAGCGTACGGGGAGACCCAGTACTTC.

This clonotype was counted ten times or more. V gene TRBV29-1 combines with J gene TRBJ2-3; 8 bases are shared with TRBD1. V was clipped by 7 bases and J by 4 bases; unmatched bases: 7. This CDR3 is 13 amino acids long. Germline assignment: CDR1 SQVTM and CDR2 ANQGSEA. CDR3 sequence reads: CSAPGGVPDTQYF. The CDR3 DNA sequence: TGCAGCGCACCAGGGGGCGTTCCAGATACGCAGTATTTT.

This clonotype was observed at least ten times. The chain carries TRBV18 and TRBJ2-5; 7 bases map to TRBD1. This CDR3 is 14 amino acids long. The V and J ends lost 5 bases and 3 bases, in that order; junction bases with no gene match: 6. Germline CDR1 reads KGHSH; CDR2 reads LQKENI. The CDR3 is CASSTDRSEETQYF. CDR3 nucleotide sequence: TGTGCCAGCTCAACGGACAGGTCGGAAGAGACCCAGTACTTC.

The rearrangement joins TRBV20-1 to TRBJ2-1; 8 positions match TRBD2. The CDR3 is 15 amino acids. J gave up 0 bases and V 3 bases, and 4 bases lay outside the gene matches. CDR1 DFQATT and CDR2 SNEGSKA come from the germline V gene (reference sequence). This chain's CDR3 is CSASPGGGSYNEQFF. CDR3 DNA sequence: TGCAGTGCTAGCCCGGGGGGGGGCTCCTACAATGAGCAGTTCTTC.

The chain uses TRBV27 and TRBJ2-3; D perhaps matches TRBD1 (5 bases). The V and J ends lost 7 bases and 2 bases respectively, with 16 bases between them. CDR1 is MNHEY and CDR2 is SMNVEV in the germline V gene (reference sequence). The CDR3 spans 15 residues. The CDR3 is CASMGQQVSTDTQYF. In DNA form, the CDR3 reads TGTGCCAGCATGGGGCAGCAAGTCTCCACAGATACGCAGTATTTT.

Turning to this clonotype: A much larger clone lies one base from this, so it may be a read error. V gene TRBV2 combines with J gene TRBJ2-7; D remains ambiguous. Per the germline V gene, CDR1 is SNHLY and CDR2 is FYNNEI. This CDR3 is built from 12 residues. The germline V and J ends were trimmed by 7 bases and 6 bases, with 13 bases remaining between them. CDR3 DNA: TGTGCCAGCATCGGCGGTGCCTGCGAGCAGTACTTC. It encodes CASIGGACEQYF.

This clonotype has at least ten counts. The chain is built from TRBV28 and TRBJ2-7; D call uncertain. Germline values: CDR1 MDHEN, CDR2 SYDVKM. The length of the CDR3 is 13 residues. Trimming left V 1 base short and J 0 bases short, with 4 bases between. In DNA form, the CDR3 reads TGTGCCAGCAGTTTATACCCCTCCTACGAGCAGTACTTC. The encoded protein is CASSLYPSYEQYF.

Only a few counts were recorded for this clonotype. CDR3 residues: CASSPTSGRAQFF. CDR3 nucleotide sequence: TGTGCCAGCAGTCCGACTAGCGGGAGAGCGCAGTTCTTC. The chain is built from TRBV27 and TRBJ2-1; 12 bases map to TRBD2. The V gene's germline CDR1 is MNHEY and CDR2 SMNVEV (reference sequence). V shed 5 bases, J shed 12 bases, and the junction held 5 bases outside the gene matches. This CDR3 has 13 amino acids.

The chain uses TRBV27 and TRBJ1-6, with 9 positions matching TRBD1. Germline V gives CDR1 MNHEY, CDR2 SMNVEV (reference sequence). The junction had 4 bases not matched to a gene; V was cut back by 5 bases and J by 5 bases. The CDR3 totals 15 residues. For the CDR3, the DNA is TGTGCCAGCAGTGGTTGGGACAGGGATAATTCACCCCTCCACTTT. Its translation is CASSGWDRDNSPLHF.

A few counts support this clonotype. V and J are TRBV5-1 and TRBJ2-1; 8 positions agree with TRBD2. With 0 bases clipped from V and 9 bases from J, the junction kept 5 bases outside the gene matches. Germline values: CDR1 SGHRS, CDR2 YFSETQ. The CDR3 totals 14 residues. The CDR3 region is CASSLGLAGTEQFF. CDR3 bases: TGCGCCAGCAGCTTGGGGCTAGCGGGTACTGAGCAGTTCTTC. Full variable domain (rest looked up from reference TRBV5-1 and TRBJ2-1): KAGVTQTPRYLIKTRGQQVTLSCSPISGHRSVSWYQQTPGQGLQFLFEYFSETQRNKGNFPGRFSGRQFSNSRSEMNVSTLELGDSALYLCASSLGLAGTEQFFGPGTRLTVL.

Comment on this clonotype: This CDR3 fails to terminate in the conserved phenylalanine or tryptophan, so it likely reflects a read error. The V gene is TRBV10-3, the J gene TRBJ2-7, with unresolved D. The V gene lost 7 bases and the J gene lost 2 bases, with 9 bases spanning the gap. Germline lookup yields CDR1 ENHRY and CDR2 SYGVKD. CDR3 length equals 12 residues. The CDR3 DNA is TGTGCCATCAAGGACGGTCCCTACGAGCAGTACCTC. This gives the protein CAIKDGPYEQYL.

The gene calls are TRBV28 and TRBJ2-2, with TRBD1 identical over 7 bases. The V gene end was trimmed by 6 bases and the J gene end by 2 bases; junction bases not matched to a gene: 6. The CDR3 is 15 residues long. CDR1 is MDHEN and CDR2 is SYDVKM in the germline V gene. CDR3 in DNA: TGTGCCAGCAGCCTGGGACAGATTAACACCGGGGAGCTGTTTTTT. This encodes CASSLGQINTGELFF.

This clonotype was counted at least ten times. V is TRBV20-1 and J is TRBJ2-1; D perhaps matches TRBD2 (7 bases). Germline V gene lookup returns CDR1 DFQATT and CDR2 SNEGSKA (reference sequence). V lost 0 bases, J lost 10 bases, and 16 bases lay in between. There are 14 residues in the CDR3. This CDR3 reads CSARDSGGRKEQFF. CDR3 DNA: TGCAGTGCTAGAGATTCCGGGGGGCGTAAAGAGCAGTTCTTC.

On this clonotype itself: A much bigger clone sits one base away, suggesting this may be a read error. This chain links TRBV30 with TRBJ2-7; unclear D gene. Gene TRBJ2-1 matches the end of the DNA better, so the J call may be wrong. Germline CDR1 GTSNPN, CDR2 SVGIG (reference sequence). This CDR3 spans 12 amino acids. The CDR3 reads CAWSPDGYEQFF. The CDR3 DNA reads TGTGCCTGGAGTCCGGACGGCTACGAGCAGTTCTTC.

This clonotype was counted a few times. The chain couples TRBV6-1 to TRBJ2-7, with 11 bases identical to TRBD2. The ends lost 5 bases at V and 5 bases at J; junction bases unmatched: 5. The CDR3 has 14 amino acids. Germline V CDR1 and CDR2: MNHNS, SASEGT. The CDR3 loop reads CASSPSSGRHEQYF. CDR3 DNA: TGTGCCAGCAGTCCGTCTAGCGGGAGGCACGAGCAGTACTTC.

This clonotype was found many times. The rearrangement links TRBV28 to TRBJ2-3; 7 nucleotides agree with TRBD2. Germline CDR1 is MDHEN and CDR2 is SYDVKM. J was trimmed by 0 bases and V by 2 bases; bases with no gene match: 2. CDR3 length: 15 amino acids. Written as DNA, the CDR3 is TGTGCCAGCAGTTTAGTTAGCGGGAGCACAGATACGCAGTATTTT. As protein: CASSLVSGSTDTQYF. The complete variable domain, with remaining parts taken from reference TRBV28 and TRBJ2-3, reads DVKVTQSSRYLVKRTGEKVFLECVQDMDHENMFWYRQDPGLGLRLIYFSYDVKMKEKGDIPEGYSVSREKKERFSLILESASTNQTSMYLCASSLVSGSTDTQYFGPGTRLTVL.

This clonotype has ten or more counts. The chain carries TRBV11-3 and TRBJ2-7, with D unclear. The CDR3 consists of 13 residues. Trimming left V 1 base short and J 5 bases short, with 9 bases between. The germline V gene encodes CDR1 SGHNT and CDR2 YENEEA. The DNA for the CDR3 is TGTGCCAGCAGCTTAGGTCTCTGGGACGAGCAGTACTTC. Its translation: CASSLGLWDEQYF.

The CDR3 loop is CASNEVPSGNTIYF. In DNA form, the CDR3 reads TGTGCCAGCAACGAGGTGCCGTCCGGAAACACCATATATTTT. The V and J genes are TRBV12-3 or TRBV12-4 and TRBJ1-3; no reliable D call. V was pared by 7 bases and J by 4 bases, with 14 bases between. This CDR3 region has 14 residues.

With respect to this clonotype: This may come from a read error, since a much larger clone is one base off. The CDR3 nucleotides read TGTGCCAGCAGCTTAAATTCAGGAGGAGAGACCCGGTACTTC. Protein sequence: CASSLNSGGETRYF. This sequence joins TRBV11-2 and TRBJ2-5; perhaps TRBD2 as D (5 bases). The germline CDR1 and CDR2 sequences are SGHAT and FQNNGV. The CDR3 extends over 14 amino acids.

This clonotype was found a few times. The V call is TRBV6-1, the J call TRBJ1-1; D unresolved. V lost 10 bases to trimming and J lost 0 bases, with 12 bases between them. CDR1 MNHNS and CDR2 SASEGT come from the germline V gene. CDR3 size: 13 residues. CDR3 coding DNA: TGTGCCACCACCCCGGGGATGAACACTGAAGCTTTCTTT. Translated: CATTPGMNTEAFF.

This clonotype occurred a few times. The CDR3 loop is CASSLGPGGQYF. The CDR3 nucleotides read TGTGCCAGCAGTTTAGGGCCGGGGGGGCAGTATTTT. The chain uses TRBV12-3 or TRBV12-4 and TRBJ2-3, with 7 positions matching TRBD2. The CDR3 loop spans 12 amino acids. The trim removed 1 base at V and 11 bases at J, leaving 3 bases unmatched.

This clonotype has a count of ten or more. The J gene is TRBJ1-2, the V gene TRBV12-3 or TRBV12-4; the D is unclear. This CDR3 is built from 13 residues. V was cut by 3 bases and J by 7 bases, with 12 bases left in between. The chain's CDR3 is CASSFPVSSGYTF. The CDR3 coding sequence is TGTGCCAGCAGTTTTCCAGTTTCTAGTGGCTACACCTTC.

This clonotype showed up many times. CDR3 DNA: TGTGCCAGCAGCCAAAGCTACAATGAGCAGTTCTTC. Protein product: CASSQSYNEQFF. The chain links TRBV3-1 to TRBJ2-1; D unclear. V lost 2 bases to trimming and J lost 3 bases, with 2 bases between them. CDR1 and CDR2 from the germline V gene are LGHDT and YNNKEL (reference sequence). The CDR3 spans 12 residues.

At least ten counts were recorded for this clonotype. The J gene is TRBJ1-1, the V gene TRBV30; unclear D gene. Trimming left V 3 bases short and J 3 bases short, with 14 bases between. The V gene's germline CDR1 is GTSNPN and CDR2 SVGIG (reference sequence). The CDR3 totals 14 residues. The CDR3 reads CAWRAAQAYTEAFF. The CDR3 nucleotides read TGTGCCTGGAGGGCCGCCCAGGCCTACACTGAAGCTTTCTTT.